These T cell receptor beta chains were read from a single sample in a study of CD8 T cells in Susac syndrome. TCRdb redid the calling of the immunoSEQ multiplex PCR reads with MiXCR, one entry per CDR3 protein. The sample lists some 210,000 distinct CDR3 sequences; approximately 94% were seen once. The specimen sequenced was CD4+ T cells from PBMCs. These receptors were collected from a human donor with Susac syndrome. Each CDR3 is given with its conserved first and last residue. Only part of the rows carry a size: once, few, many, or a class if the clone is expanded.

>TRBJ2-7|TRBV18|NA
CASSPDTPIGEQYF
>TRBJ1-4|TRBV12-3/TRBV12-4|NA
CASSLIQETNEKLFF
>TRBJ1-5|TRBV3-1|once
CASSQDRGRGQPQHF
>TRBJ1-1|TRBV7-2|NA
CASSSSVMNTEAFF
>TRBJ2-5|TRBV25-1|NA
CASSWEETQETQYF
>TRBJ1-5|TRBV2|NA
CASSGGAGQPQHF
>TRBJ2-3|TRBV7-2|NA
CASSLARLAGRTDTQYF
>TRBJ1-1|TRBV7-8|few
CASSLAGGLLNTEAFF
>TRBJ1-2|TRBV11-1|NA
CASSFGRPNYGYTF
>TRBJ2-3|TRBV19|NA
CASSILGDTQYF